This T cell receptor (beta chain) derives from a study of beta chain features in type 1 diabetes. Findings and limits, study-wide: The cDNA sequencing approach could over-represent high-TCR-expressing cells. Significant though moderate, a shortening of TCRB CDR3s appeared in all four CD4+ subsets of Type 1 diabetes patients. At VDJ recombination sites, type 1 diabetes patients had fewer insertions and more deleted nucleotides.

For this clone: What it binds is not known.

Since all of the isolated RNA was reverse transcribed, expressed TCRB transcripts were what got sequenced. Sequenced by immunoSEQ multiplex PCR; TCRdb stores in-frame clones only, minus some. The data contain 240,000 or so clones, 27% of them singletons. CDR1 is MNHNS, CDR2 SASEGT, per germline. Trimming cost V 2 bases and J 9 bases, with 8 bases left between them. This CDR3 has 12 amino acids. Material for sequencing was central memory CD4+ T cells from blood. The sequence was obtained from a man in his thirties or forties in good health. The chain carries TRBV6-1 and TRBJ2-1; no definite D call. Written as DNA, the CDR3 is TGTGCCAGCAGTGAACTAGTGGGTGAGCAGTTCTTC. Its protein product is CASSELVGEQFF.